Shown below are 6 T cell receptor beta chains from a single sample sequenced in a study of blood T cell repertoires in COVID-19. The table came from immunoSEQ multiplex PCR; TCRdb's copy has only in-frame clones and leaves some out. The table has under 200,000 clones, approximately 87% seen once; the top ten hold approximately 11%. What was sequenced was peripheral blood. The receptors were sampled from a woman aged 55-70 years with COVID-19, enrolled during active disease.

J is TRBJ2-7 and V is TRBV11-2; 12 bases agree with TRBD2. Looked up from germline, CDR1 is SGHAT and CDR2 is FQNNGV. Trimming removed 5 bases from V and 4 bases from J; junction bases left unmatched: 3. The length of the CDR3 is 14 residues. The CDR3 loop is CASSLLAGGYEQYF. CDR3 coding DNA: TGTGCCAGCAGCCTCCTAGCGGGAGGGTACGAGCAGTACTTC.

This clone was observed a handful of times. This chain connects TRBV5-4 to TRBJ2-3; 9 bases match TRBD1. Germline V gene sequence: CDR1 SGHNT, CDR2 YYREEE (reference sequence). Germline trimming cut 6 bases from V and 5 bases from J; bases unmatched to any gene: 10. CDR3 length: 15 amino acids. CDR3 amino acids: CASTSDRGRVDTQYF. The CDR3 bases are TGTGCCAGCACCTCGGACAGGGGAAGGGTAGATACGCAGTATTTT.

The chain employs TRBV20-1 and TRBJ2-1; D is unclear. V was clipped by 3 bases and J by 0 bases, with 6 bases between them. Germline loops: CDR1 DFQATT, CDR2 SNEGSKA (reference sequence). The CDR3 is 13 amino acids. The DNA of the CDR3 is TGCAGTGCTAGTCTGAGCTCCTACAATGAGCAGTTCTTC. Its protein product is CSASLSSYNEQFF.

This rearrangement joins TRBV5-1 to TRBJ1-3, with D unclear. The germline gives CDR1 SGHRS, CDR2 YFSETQ. This CDR3 region has 13 residues. Trimming left V 2 bases short and J 3 bases short, with 6 bases between. The CDR3 reads CASSLGSGNTIYF. The CDR3 coding sequence is TGCGCCAGCAGCTTAGGGAGTGGAAACACCATATATTTT.

V and J are TRBV5-1 and TRBJ2-5, with D possibly being TRBD1 (5 bases). The germline V gene encodes CDR1 SGHRS and CDR2 YFSETQ. The CDR3 is 15 residues long. Trimming shortened V by 3 bases and J by 2 bases, and 14 bases separated the two germline ends. The DNA of the CDR3 is TGCGCCAGCAGCTGGCTAGTGGGGCCTCAAGAGACCCAGTACTTC. Protein sequence: CASSWLVGPQETQYF.

The J gene is TRBJ1-5, the V gene TRBV24-1; 9 nucleotides match TRBD1. V was pared by 3 bases and J by 3 bases, with 5 bases of the junction left unmatched. Per the germline V gene, CDR1 is KGHDR and CDR2 is SFDVKD. The CDR3 sequence is 16 residues long. The CDR3 is CATSDPDRGNNQPQHF. CDR3 DNA sequence: TGTGCCACCAGTGATCCGGACAGGGGTAACAATCAGCCCCAGCATTTT.